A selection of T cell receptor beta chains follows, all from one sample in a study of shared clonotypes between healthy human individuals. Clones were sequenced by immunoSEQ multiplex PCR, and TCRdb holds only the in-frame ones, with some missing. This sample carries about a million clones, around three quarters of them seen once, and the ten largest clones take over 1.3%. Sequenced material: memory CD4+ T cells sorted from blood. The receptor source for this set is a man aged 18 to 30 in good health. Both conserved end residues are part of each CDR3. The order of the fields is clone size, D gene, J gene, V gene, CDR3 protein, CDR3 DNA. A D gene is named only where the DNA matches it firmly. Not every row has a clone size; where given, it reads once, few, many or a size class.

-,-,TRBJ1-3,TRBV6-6,CASSSRQSGNTIYF,TGTGCCAGCAGTTCTCGGCAGTCTGGAAACACCATATATTTT
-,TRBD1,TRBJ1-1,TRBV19,CASSIRPTGEAFF,TGTGCCAGTAGTATACGCCCGACAGGGGAGGCTTTCTTT
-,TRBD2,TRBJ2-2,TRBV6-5,CASSFKLADTGELFF,TGTGCCAGCAGTTTCAAACTAGCGGACACCGGGGAGCTGTTTTTT
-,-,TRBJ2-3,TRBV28,CASSPRTDLTDTQYF,TGTGCCAGCAGTCCCAGGACAGACCTCACAGATACGCAGTATTTT
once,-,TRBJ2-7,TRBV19,CASSPRTDSYEQYF,TGTGCCAGTAGTCCCCGGACGGATTCCTACGAGCAGTACTTC
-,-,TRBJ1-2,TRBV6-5,CASRQQGLAGYTF,TGTGCCAGCAGGCAACAGGGCTTAGCGGGCTACACCTTC
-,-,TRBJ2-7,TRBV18,CASSRDWTYEQYF,TGTGCCAGCTCACGAGACTGGACCTACGAGCAGTACTTC
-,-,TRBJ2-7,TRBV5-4,CASSLGSTRDEQYF,TGTGCCAGCAGCTTGGGATCGACTAGGGACGAGCAGTACTTC
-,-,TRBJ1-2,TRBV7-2,CASSYTTGSYGYTF,TGTGCCAGCAGCTACACGACAGGTAGCTATGGCTACACCTTC
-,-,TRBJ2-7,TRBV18,CASSPVEGNYEQYF,TGTGCCAGCTCACCAGTAGAGGGGAACTACGAGCAGTACTTC
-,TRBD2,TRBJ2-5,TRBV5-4,CASSPGLAGKETQYF,TGTGCCAGCAGCCCGGGACTAGCGGGGAAAGAGACCCAGTACTTC
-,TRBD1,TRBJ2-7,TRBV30,CAWSGPTGGEQYF,TGTGCCTGGAGTGGACCGACAGGGGGCGAGCAGTACTTC
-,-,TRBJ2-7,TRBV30,CAWSPAYYEQYF,TGTGCCTGGAGCCCCGCCTACTACGAGCAGTACTTC
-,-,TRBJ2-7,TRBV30,CAWRDPETLGHEQYF,TGTGCCTGGAGAGACCCCGAGACCTTGGGCCACGAGCAGTACTTC
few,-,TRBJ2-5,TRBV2,CASSTQETQYF,TGTGCCAGCAGTACTCAAGAGACCCAGTACTTC
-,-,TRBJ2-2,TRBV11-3,CASSLGAVGGELFF,TGTGCCAGCAGCTTAGGGGCAGTAGGCGGGGAGCTGTTTTTT
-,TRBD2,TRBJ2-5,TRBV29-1,CSVGPASGVQETQYF,TGCAGCGTTGGACCCGCTAGCGGGGTACAAGAGACCCAGTACTTC
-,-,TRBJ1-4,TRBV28,CASSPAGTRRTNEKLFF,TGTGCCAGCAGTCCAGCCGGGACGAGGAGGACTAATGAAAAACTGTTTTTT
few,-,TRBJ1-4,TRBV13,CASSPYREGNEKLFF,TGTGCCAGCAGCCCCTACCGGGAGGGGAATGAAAAACTGTTTTTT
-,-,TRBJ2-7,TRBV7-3,CASSAEATAPSEQYF,TGTGCCAGCAGCGCCGAGGCGACAGCTCCTAGCGAGCAGTACTTC
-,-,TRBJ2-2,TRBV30,CAWSVAGAGGELFF,TGTGCCTGGAGTGTTGCGGGGGCGGGCGGGGAGCTGTTTTTT
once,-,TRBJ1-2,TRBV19,CASRDTYGYTF,TGTGCCAGCCGAGACACTTATGGCTACACCTTC
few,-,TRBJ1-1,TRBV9,CASSGSGTANTEAFF,TGTGCCAGCAGCGGATCGGGAACGGCAAACACTGAAGCTTTCTTT
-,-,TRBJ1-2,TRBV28,CASSLTAANYGYTF,TGTGCCAGCAGTTTAACAGCCGCAAACTATGGCTACACCTTC
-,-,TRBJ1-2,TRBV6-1,CASTNTGLGYGYTF,TGTGCCAGCACTAATACGGGCTTGGGCTATGGCTACACCTTC
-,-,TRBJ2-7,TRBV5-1,CASSLVRGGRQYF,TGCGCCAGCAGCTTGGTACGGGGCGGCCGACAATACTTC
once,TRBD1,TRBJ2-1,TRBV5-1,CASSSGDSSYNEQFF,TGCGCCAGCAGCTCCGGGGACAGCTCCTACAATGAGCAGTTCTTC
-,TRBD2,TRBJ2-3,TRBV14,CASSLISGRGTDTQYF,TGTGCCAGCAGCCTGATAAGCGGGAGGGGCACAGATACGCAGTATTTT
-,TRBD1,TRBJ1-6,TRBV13,CASSLGTAGGNSPLHF,TGTGCCAGCAGCCTGGGGACAGCCGGGGGTAATTCACCCCTCCACTTT
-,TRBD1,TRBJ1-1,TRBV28,CASSLSPQGVRRTEAFF,TGTGCCAGCAGTTTATCCCCACAGGGGGTCAGAAGAACTGAAGCTTTCTTT
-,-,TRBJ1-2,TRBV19,CASAPGGTGYGYTF,TGTGCCAGTGCCCCGGGAGGTACAGGCTATGGCTACACCTTC
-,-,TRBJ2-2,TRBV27,CASSLRQTLPGELFF,TGTGCCAGCAGTTTAAGACAGACCCTCCCCGGGGAGCTGTTTTTT
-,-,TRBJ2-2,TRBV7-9,CASSLGSGPITGELFF,TGTGCCAGCAGCTTAGGGTCGGGCCCAATCACCGGGGAGCTGTTTTTT
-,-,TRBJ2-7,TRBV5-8,CASSLIFGYEQYF,TGTGCCAGCAGCTTGATATTTGGCTACGAGCAGTACTTC
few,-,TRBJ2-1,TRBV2,CASRGGGSEQFF,TGTGCCAGCAGGGGAGGGGGGAGTGAGCAGTTCTTC
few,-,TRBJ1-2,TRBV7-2,CASSSRRGGYTF,TGTGCCAGCAGCTCCCGAAGAGGTGGCTACACCTTC
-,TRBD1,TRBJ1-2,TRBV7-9,CASSRQGSNYGYTF,TGTGCCAGCAGCCGACAGGGGTCTAACTATGGCTACACCTTC
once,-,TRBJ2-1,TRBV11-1,CASSSTGTIINEQFF,TGTGCCAGCAGCTCAACCGGGACAATAATTAATGAGCAGTTCTTC
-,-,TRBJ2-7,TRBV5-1,CASSSGSSSYEQYF,TGCGCCAGCAGCTCCGGATCTAGCTCCTACGAGCAGTACTTC
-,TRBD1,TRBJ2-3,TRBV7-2,CASSSDRGPDTQYF,TGTGCCAGCAGCTCGGACAGGGGTCCAGATACGCAGTATTTT